This TCR beta chain appears in the sequencing data of a study of cytomegalovirus exposure and HLA in healthy donors. As for the study in general: Tens of millions of unique TCRs from HLA-typed donors were held in an early release of data.

The PCR had 60 Vbeta and 13 Jbeta primers. TCRdb's copy holds only in-frame clones and misses some; the assay was immunoSEQ multiplex PCR. The top ten hold approximately 2.9% of the sample, which has 90,000 or so clones, 55% to 75% seen once. Germline loops: CDR1 MNHNY, CDR2 SVGAGI (reference sequence). This CDR3 contains 14 residues. V dropped 6 bases and J dropped 3; count of bases not matched to a gene: 0. Likely unrecorded immune exposures existed in these nominally healthy donors. This clone appeared once. Sequencing was carried out using PBMCs. The receptor was isolated from a man aged 45 to 65 in good health and CMV-seronegative. This chain joins TRBV6-6 and TRBJ1-6, with TRBD1 matching over 9 bases. CDR3 sequence reads: CASRGQGYNSPLHF. DNA of the CDR3: TGTGCCAGCAGGGGACAGGGCTATAATTCACCCCTCCACTTT.